One sample yielded the 15 T cell receptor beta chains listed below, sequenced in a study of Graves' ophthalmopathy and Graves' hyperthyroidism. The study amplified TCR beta CDR3 regions using RNA transcripts. After a first-round RT-PCR with HTBI primers, a second-round multiplex PCR was run. MiXCR, applied by TCRdb to the multiplex PCR reads, yields one record per CDR3 protein. The data show about 380,000 distinct CDR3 sequences, with over 15% seen just once and 5.5% to 7% held by the top ten. Specimen: peripheral blood. Source of these receptors: a woman under 30 with stable Graves' hyperthyroidism.

This clonotype was seen at least ten times. The V call is TRBV7-4, the J call TRBJ1-6; 12 bases match TRBD1. The germline V gene has CDR1 SGHVT and CDR2 SQSDAQ. With 6 bases clipped from V and 9 bases from J, the junction kept 9 bases outside the gene matches. The CDR3 totals 16 residues. CDR3 coding DNA: TGTGCCAGCAGGGCCGGGACAGGGGGCGGATTTTCACCCCTCCACTTT. Translating it yields CASRAGTGGGFSPLHF.

This clonotype appeared many times. CDR3: CSASGGVNEQYF. The CDR3 DNA follows: TGCAGTGCCTCCGGGGGTGTCAACGAGCAGTACTTC. The genes are TRBV20-1 and TRBJ2-7; TRBD2 is a possible D gene (6 bases). Germline values: CDR1 DFQATT, CDR2 SNEGSKA (reference sequence). The CDR3 has 12 residues. Trimming shortened V by 6 bases and J by 5 bases, and 14 bases separated the two germline ends.

A note on this clonotype: A much more abundant neighbour one base away suggests this may be a read error. The rearrangement uses TRBV4-1 and TRBJ2-7; 10 nucleotides match TRBD2. Germline V gene lookup returns CDR1 MGHRA and CDR2 YSYEKL. The CDR3 runs to 13 residues. The CDR3 DNA is TGCGCCAGCAGCCGAGGCCAGCGGGGGGGCCCCTATTTC. It translates to CASSRGQRGGPYF.

This clonotype was observed many times. A much more abundant neighbour one base away suggests this may be a read error. The CDR3 ends on some other residue instead of the conserved phenylalanine or tryptophan, so this is likely a read error. This chain links TRBV6-5 with TRBJ1-1; no definite D call. V dropped 2 bases and J dropped 1 base, with 5 bases sitting between them. CDR3 length: 13 residues. Looked up from germline, CDR1 is MNHEY and CDR2 is SVGAGI. CDR3 in DNA: TGTGCCAGCAGTTACAAGAGGAACACTGAAGCTTTCCTT. This codes for CASSYKRNTEAFL.

This clonotype was seen at least ten times. The chain couples TRBV19 to TRBJ1-1; D gene ambiguous. The length of the CDR3 is 13 residues. From germline, CDR1 is LNHDA and CDR2 SQIVND (reference sequence). V dropped 7 bases and J dropped 1 base, with 10 bases sitting between them. CDR3 residues: CASIGEENTEAFF. The CDR3 nucleotides read TGTGCCAGTATCGGCGAAGAGAACACTGAAGCTTTCTTT.

The chain is built from TRBV5-1 and TRBJ2-7, with D unresolved. Germline CDR1 reads SGHRS; CDR2 reads YFSETQ. The CDR3 has 14 amino acids. V was trimmed by 1 base and J by 0 bases, leaving 8 bases between them. The CDR3 loop is CASSLQEPSYEQYF. CDR3 sequence (DNA): TGCGCCAGCAGCTTGCAGGAACCCTCCTACGAGCAGTACTTC.

This clonotype was seen at least ten times. The V and J genes are TRBV6-5 and TRBJ1-2; maybe TRBD1 (5 bases). The CDR3 is 14 amino acids. Per the germline V gene, CDR1 is MNHEY and CDR2 is SVGAGI. V was pared by 0 bases and J by 6 bases, with 11 bases between. The DNA for the CDR3 is TGTGCCAGCAGTTACTCGCCGGGAGGGGATGGCTACACCTTC. Amino acid sequence: CASSYSPGGDGYTF.

This clonotype was observed at least ten times. The chain uses TRBV6-2 or TRBV6-3 and TRBJ2-5; D perhaps matches TRBD2 (7 bases). Trimming stripped 8 bases from V and 3 bases from J, with 16 bases between. Germline-derived CDR1 and CDR2 are MNHEY and SVGEGT. There are 14 residues in the CDR3. The CDR3 region is CASLIQGREETQYF. CDR3 nucleotide sequence: TGTGCCAGCCTTATCCAGGGGAGGGAAGAGACCCAGTACTTC.

The table lists this clonotype with many counts. V usage is TRBV6-1 and J usage is TRBJ1-5; 8 bases fit TRBD1. Germline assignment: CDR1 MNHNS and CDR2 SASEGT. After removal of 4 bases from V and 0 bases from J, the junction contained 11 bases not matched to a gene. The CDR3 is 18 amino acids. CDR3 region: CASSGISTGGYSNQPQHF. DNA of the CDR3: TGTGCCAGCAGTGGGATCAGTACAGGGGGATATAGCAATCAGCCCCAGCATTTT.

The chain carries TRBV24-1 and TRBJ2-1; TRBD2 matches at 9 bases. The junction had 11 bases not matched to a gene; V was cut back by 3 bases and J by 6 bases. Looked up from germline, CDR1 is KGHDR and CDR2 is SFDVKD. The CDR3 contains 17 residues. For the CDR3, the DNA is TGTGCCACCAGTGATCCCGCGGGGCGGGGGGGCCGCAATGAGCAGTTCTTC. Amino acids: CATSDPAGRGGRNEQFF.

This chain uses TRBV5-1 with TRBJ1-2; 7 bases are shared with TRBD1. Germline CDR1 reads SGHRS; CDR2 reads YFSETQ. V shed 4 bases and J 10 bases; nucleotides not matched to a gene: 7. This CDR3 comprises 12 residues. Here the CDR3 DNA reads TGCGCCAGCAGCGACCGGGACAGCGACTACACCTTC. It specifies CASSDRDSDYTF. The whole variable domain, filled in from reference TRBV5-1 and TRBJ1-2, reads KAGVTQTPRYLIKTRGQQVTLSCSPISGHRSVSWYQQTPGQGLQFLFEYFSETQRNKGNFPGRFSGRQFSNSRSEMNVSTLELGDSALYLCASSDRDSDYTFGSGTRLTVV.

This clonotype was observed a few times. The chain combines TRBV29-1 with TRBJ1-2; TRBD1 might be the D (6 bases). Per the germline V gene, CDR1 is SQVTM and CDR2 is ANQGSEA. CDR3 length equals 15 residues. The germline V and J ends were trimmed by 0 bases and 8 bases, with 19 bases remaining between them. The CDR3 region is CSVEEVGGALRGYTF. CDR3 nucleotides: TGCAGCGTTGAAGAAGTTGGGGGGGCGCTGAGAGGCTACACCTTC. Using reference TRBV29-1 and TRBJ1-2 for the parts outside the CDR3, the full variable domain is SAVISQKPSRDICQRGTSLTIQCQVDSQVTMMFWYRQQPGQSLTLIATANQGSEATYESGFVIDKFPISRPNLTFSTLTVSNMSPEDSSIYLCSVEEVGGALRGYTFGSGTRLTVV.

This clonotype was counted many times. This chain joins TRBV12-3 or TRBV12-4 and TRBJ2-7, with D unresolved. The CDR3 length is 13 residues. V dropped 7 bases and J dropped 1 base, with 11 bases sitting between them. The CDR3 nucleotides read TGTGCCAGCACCCCGGGTCCATCCTACGAGCAGTACTTC. Residues: CASTPGPSYEQYF.

This clonotype was observed many times. The chain is built from TRBV6-1 and TRBJ1-2; D not certain. This CDR3 is 14 amino acids long. V shed 8 bases and J shed 2 bases, with 15 bases lying between them. Germline assignment: CDR1 MNHNS and CDR2 SASEGT. The CDR3 here is CASSEVGRNYGYTF. DNA of the CDR3: TGTGCCAGCTCGGAGGTTGGCAGGAACTATGGCTACACCTTC.

This clonotype came up many times. The V and J genes are TRBV2 and TRBJ2-2, with D tentatively TRBD1 (6 bases). Trimming pared 6 bases from V and 7 bases from J, leaving 15 bases between. The CDR3 has 14 amino acids. CDR1 is SNHLY, CDR2 FYNNEI, per germline. For the CDR3, the DNA is TGTGCCAGCAGACCCACAGGGATGGACGGGGAGCTGTTTTTT. It specifies CASRPTGMDGELFF. Using reference TRBV2 and TRBJ2-2 for the parts outside the CDR3, the full variable domain is EPEVTQTPSHQVTQMGQEVILRCVPISNHLYFYWYRQILGQKVEFLVSFYNNEISEKSEIFDDQFSVERPDGSNFTLKIRSTKLEDSAMYFCASRPTGMDGELFFGEGSRLTVL.